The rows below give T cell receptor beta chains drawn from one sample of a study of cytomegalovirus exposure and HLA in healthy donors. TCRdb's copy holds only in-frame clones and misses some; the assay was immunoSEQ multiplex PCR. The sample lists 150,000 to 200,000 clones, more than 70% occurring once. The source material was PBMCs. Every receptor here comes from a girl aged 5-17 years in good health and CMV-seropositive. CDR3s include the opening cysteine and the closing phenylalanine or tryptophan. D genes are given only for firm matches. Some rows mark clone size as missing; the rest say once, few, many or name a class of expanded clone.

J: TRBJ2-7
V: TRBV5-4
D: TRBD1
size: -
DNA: TGTGCCAGCAGCTGGTTGCAGGGGGCCCACGAGCAGTACTTC
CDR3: CASSWLQGAHEQYF

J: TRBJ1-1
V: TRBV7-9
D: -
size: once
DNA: TGTGCCAGCAGCTTAGGACCCCGGGTTGAAGCTTTCTTT
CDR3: CASSLGPRVEAFF

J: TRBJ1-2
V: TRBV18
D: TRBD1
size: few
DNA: TGTGCCAGCTCACCGGGTAGTGACAGGGTTGGTGGCTACACCTTC
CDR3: CASSPGSDRVGGYTF

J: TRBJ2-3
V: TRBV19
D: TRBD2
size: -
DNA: TGTGCCAGTAGTCACATTAGCGGGACCAGCACAGATACGCAGTATTTT
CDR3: CASSHISGTSTDTQYF

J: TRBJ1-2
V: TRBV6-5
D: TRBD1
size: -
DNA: TGTGCCAGCAGTTACACAGGGGATGGAGGCTACACCTTC
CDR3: CASSYTGDGGYTF

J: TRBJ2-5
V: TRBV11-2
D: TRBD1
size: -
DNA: TGTGCCAGCAGCTTAGTTCTTCAGGGACAGGAGACCCAGTACTTC
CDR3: CASSLVLQGQETQYF

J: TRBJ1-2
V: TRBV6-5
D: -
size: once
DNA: TGTGCCAGCAGTTACAGAGGGAGAAGGGGCTACACCTTC
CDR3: CASSYRGRRGYTF

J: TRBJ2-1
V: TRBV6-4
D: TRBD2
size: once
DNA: TGTGCCAGCAGTGTGGAGCTAGCGGATTACAATGAGCAGTTCTTC
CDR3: CASSVELADYNEQFF

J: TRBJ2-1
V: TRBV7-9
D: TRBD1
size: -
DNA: TGTGCCAGCGCTGACAGGGGCGCCGACAATGAGCAGTTCTTC
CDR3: CASADRGADNEQFF

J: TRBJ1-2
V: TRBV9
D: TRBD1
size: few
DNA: TGTGCCAGCAGCGAGACGGACAGGAACTATGGCTACACCTTC
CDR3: CASSETDRNYGYTF

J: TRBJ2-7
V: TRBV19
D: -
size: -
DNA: TGTGCCAGTAGTCAAACCCCGACTAGCTACGAGCAGTACTTC
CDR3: CASSQTPTSYEQYF

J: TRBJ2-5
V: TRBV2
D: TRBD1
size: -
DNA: TGTGCCAGCACCCGGACAGGGTTTCGTGAGACCCAGTACTTC
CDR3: CASTRTGFRETQYF

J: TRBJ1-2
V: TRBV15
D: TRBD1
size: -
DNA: TGTGCCACCAGCAGTCCCGGGACAGATAACTATGGCTACACCTTC
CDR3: CATSSPGTDNYGYTF

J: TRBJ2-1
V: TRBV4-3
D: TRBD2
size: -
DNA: TGCGCCAGCAGCGGAGAAGTGGTAGCGGGAAACAATGAGCAGTTCTTC
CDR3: CASSGEVVAGNNEQFF

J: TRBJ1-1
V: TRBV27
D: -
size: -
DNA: TGTGCCAGCAGTTTATGGGAGACAAGGAAGGACACTGAAGCTTTCTTT
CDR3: CASSLWETRKDTEAFF

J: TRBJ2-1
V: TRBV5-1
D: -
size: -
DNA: TGCGCCAGCAGCCCTTGGAAATACTTTTTGCCCCAGGGCAATGAGCAGTTCTTC
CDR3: CASSPWKYFLPQGNEQFF

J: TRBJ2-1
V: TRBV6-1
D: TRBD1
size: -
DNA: TGTGCCAGCAGTGGTAGGACAGGGAGTAGCTCCTACAATGAGCAGTTCTTC
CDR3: CASSGRTGSSSYNEQFF

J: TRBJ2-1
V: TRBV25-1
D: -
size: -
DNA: TGTGCCAGCAGTGAATATGGGGCGGCAGCGAGCTCCTACAATGAGCAGTTCTTC
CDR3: CASSEYGAAASSYNEQFF

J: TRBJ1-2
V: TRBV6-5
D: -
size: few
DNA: TGTGCCAGCAGTCCCGACAGGAAGCCTTATGGCTACACCTTC
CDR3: CASSPDRKPYGYTF

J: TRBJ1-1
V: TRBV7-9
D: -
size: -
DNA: TGTGCCAGCAGACCGGGACAAATGAACACTGAAGCTTTCTTT
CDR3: CASRPGQMNTEAFF

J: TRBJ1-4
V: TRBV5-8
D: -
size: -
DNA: TGTGCCAGCAGCCCGGGGGGGGCAACTAATGAAAAACTGTTTTTT
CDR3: CASSPGGATNEKLFF

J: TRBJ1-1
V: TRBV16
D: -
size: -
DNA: TGTGCCAGCAGCCAATCCTGGAGGAACACTGAAGCTTTCTTT
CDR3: CASSQSWRNTEAFF

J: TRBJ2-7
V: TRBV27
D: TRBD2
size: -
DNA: TGTGCCAGCAGTTTAGGTAGCGGGAGCTACGAGCAGTACTTC
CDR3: CASSLGSGSYEQYF

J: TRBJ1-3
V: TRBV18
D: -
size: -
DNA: TGTGCCAGCTCACGGCTTATCCATTCAAGCTCTGGAAACACCATATATTTT
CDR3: CASSRLIHSSSGNTIYF

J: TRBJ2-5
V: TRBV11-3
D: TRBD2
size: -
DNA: TGTGCCAGCAGCCAGGGACTAGCGGGCCCCCAAGAGACCCAGTACTTC
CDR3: CASSQGLAGPQETQYF

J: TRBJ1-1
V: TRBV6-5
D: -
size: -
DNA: TGTGCCAGCAGTTACAAGGGGTCAATGAACACTGAAGCTTTCTTT
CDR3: CASSYKGSMNTEAFF

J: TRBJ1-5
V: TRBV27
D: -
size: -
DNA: TGTGCCAGCAGTGGCGGGAGGGGGAGCAATCAGCCCCAGCATTTT
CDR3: CASSGGRGSNQPQHF

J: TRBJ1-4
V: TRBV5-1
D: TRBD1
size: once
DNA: TGCGCCAGCAGCCTCACCAGGAGGGGGCTAGGCGAAAAACTGTTTTTT
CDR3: CASSLTRRGLGEKLFF

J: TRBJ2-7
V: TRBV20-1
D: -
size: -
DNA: TGCAGTGCGGGCAGTTCCTACGAGCAGTACTTC
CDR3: CSAGSSYEQYF

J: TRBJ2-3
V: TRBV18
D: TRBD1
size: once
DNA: TGTGCCAGCTCACGCAACCCCGGGACAGGGGATGCAGATACGCAGTATTTT
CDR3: CASSRNPGTGDADTQYF

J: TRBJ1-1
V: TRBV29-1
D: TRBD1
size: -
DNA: TGCAGCGTTGCACAGGGGGGGGCTGAAGCTTTCTTT
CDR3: CSVAQGGAEAFF

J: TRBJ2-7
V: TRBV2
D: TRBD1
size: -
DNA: TGTGCCAGCAGTGCCGACAGGGGGACCCACGAGCAGTACTTC
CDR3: CASSADRGTHEQYF

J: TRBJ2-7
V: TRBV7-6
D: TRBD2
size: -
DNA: TGTGCCAGCAGCGCTTCGGGACTAGCCAACGAGCAGTACTTC
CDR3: CASSASGLANEQYF

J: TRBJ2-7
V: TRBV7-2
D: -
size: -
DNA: TGTGCCAGCAGCTTAGTTAGCAGTTTGCGGGGACGATCCTACGAGCAGTACTTC
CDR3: CASSLVSSLRGRSYEQYF

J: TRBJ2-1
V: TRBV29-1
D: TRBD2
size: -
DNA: TGCAGCGTTGAAGGGGGACTAGCGGGAGTCGGCAATGAGCAGTTCTTC
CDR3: CSVEGGLAGVGNEQFF

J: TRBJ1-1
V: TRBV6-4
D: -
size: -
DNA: TGTGCCAGCAGTGCCCGTTTGAACACTGAAGCTTTCTTT
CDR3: CASSARLNTEAFF

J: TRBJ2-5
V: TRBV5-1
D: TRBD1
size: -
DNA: TGCGCCAGCAGCTTAGGGGGCCCGCAAGAGACCCAGTACTTC
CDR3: CASSLGGPQETQYF

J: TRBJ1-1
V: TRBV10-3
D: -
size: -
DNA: TGTGCCATCAGTGAGTGGACAGTGAACACTGAAGCTTTCTTT
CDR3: CAISEWTVNTEAFF

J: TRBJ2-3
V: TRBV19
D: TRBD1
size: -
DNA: TGTGCCAGTAGTATTTGGACAGGCGGGCCGGCAGATACGCAGTATTTT
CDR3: CASSIWTGGPADTQYF

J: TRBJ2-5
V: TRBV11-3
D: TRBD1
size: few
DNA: TGTGCCAGCAGCCTTCGGGACAGCACGGAGACCCAGTACTTC
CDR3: CASSLRDSTETQYF

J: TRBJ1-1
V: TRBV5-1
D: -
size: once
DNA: TGCGCCAGCAGCTGGGGGGGGACAAAGAACACTGAAGCTTTCTTT
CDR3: CASSWGGTKNTEAFF

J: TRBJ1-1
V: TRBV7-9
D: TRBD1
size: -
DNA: TGTGCCAGCAGCCGGGACAGGGCGAACACTGAAGCTTTCTTT
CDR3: CASSRDRANTEAFF

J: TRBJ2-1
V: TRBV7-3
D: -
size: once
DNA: TGTGCCAGCAGCGCCCAGGGACTTACTGGTGAGCAGTTCTTC
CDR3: CASSAQGLTGEQFF

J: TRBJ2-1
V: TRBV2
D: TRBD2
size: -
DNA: TGTGCCAGCAGTGAAGGCGGGGGTGAGCAGTTCTTC
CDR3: CASSEGGGEQFF

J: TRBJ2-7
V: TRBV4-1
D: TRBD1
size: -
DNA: TGCGCCAGCAGCCCCCGGGACAGGGGGGACGAGCAGTACTTC
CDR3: CASSPRDRGDEQYF

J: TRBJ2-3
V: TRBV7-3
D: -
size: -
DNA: TGTGCCAGCAGCTCCTCGGGGGGCGGGATATCAGATACGCAGTATTTT
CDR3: CASSSSGGGISDTQYF

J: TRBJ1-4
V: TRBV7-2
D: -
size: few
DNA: TGTGCCAGCAGCTTTTACAGCAATGAAAAACTGTTTTTT
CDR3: CASSFYSNEKLFF

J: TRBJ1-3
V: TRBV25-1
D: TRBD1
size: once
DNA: TGTGCCAGCAGTGGTCGACAGGGAGACTTAGGAAACACCATATATTTT
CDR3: CASSGRQGDLGNTIYF

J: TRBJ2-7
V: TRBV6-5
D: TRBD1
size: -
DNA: TGTGCCAGCAGCCTACAGGGGGTGGGGTACGAGCAGTACTTC
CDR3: CASSLQGVGYEQYF

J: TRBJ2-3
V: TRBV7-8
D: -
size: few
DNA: TGTGCCAGCAGCGTAAACACAGATACGCAGTATTTT
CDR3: CASSVNTDTQYF

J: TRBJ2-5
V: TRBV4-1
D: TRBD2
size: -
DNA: TGCGCCAGCAGCCAAAAGGCGGGGCGGGGGCAAGAGACCCAGTACTTC
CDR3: CASSQKAGRGQETQYF

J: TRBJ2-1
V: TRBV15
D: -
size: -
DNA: TGTGCCACCAGTTCGGACCCAGGGAATGAGCAGTTCTTC
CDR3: CATSSDPGNEQFF

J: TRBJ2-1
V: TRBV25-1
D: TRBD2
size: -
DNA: TGTGCCAGCAGTGACGCTTCCGGGACTAGCGGATTCAATGAGCAGTTCTTC
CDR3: CASSDASGTSGFNEQFF

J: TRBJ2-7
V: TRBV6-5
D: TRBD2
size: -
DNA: TGTGCCAGCAGTTACGCGGTAGCGGGCTCCTACGAGCAGTACTTC
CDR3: CASSYAVAGSYEQYF

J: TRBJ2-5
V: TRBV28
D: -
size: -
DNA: TGTGCCAGCAGCCAGACAGGGAGGGAGACCCAGTACTTC
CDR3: CASSQTGRETQYF

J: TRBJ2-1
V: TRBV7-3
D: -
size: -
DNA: TGTGCCAGCAGCTTGGGAGGGGGAGGGAGTTACAATGAGCAGTTCTTC
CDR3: CASSLGGGGSYNEQFF

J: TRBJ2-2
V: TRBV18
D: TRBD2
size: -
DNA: TGTGCCAGCTCACCACCAGCGGGAGGGCCCAGTAACACCGGGGAGCTGTTTTTT
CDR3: CASSPPAGGPSNTGELFF

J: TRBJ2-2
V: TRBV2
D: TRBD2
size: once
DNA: TGTGCCAGTTGGGGCGGACTAGCGACCGGGGAGCTGTTTTTT
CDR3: CASWGGLATGELFF